This entry concerns a single T cell receptor (beta chain). The record originates from a study of blood T cell repertoires in COVID-19. Study-wide background: Some COVID-19 samples were acute and others convalescent; all came from the United States, Italy and Spain. T cells, B-cell-depleted T cells, or PBMCs provided the cDNA or gDNA that served as material.

Sequencing was performed with immunoSEQ multiplex PCR; in TCRdb, only in-frame clones are kept and a portion is missing. The sample yields 70,000 to 80,000 clones, approximately 84% seen once. Germline V gene data show CDR1 as SGHRS and CDR2 as YFSETQ. The CDR3 has 13 amino acids. Trimming shortened V by 0 bases and J by 5 bases, and 6 bases separated the two germline ends. The sequencing sample was made of peripheral blood. The chain recombines TRBV5-1 with TRBJ2-4; D is ambiguous. This TCR derives from a human donor in a cohort sampled during active COVID-19. CDR3 sequence reads: CASSLAVENIQYF. CDR3 sequence (DNA): TGCGCCAGCAGCTTGGCGGTAGAAAACATTCAGTACTTC.